These 15 T cell receptor beta chains share one sample of origin, sequenced in a study of T cells in Graves' hyperthyroidism and ophthalmopathy. Amplification of TCR beta CDR3 regions was performed using RNA transcripts as template. With the HTBI primer set, the TCR CDR3 went through a first round of RT-PCR. TCRdb independently ran MiXCR on the multiplex PCR reads; one entry per CDR3 protein. Seen here are more than 450,000 distinct CDR3 sequences, 14% observed once, and the top ten hold 14%. The sequenced material came from blood. Receptors were obtained from a woman aged 40 to 50 with Graves' hyperthyroidism.

This clonotype was found many times. V and J are TRBV6-1 and TRBJ1-5; 12 bases match TRBD1. Germline CDR1 reads MNHNS; CDR2 reads SASEGT. Losses at the gene ends were 5 bases for V and 2 bases for J; bases not matched to a gene: 10. The CDR3 consists of 18 residues. CDR3 amino acids: CASSPRDRGRVGNQPQHF. The CDR3 bases are TGTGCCAGCAGTCCTCGGGACAGGGGGCGAGTAGGCAATCAGCCCCAGCATTTT.

The CDR3 here is CASKGPGQGARDEQFF. The CDR3 DNA is TGTGCCAGCAAGGGACCGGGACAGGGGGCGCGCGATGAGCAGTTCTTC. The chain employs TRBV6-1 and TRBJ2-1; the match to TRBD1 covers 12 bases. J lost 8 bases, V lost 7 bases, and 12 bases had no gene match. This CDR3 spans 16 amino acids. The germline gives CDR1 MNHNS, CDR2 SASEGT.

Many counts were recorded for this clonotype. The chain links TRBV5-1 to TRBJ2-1; 9 positions match TRBD1. CDR3 length: 17 amino acids. Trimming removed 3 bases from V and 6 bases from J; junction bases left unmatched: 13. Germline loops: CDR1 SGHRS, CDR2 YFSETQ. The CDR3 nucleotides read TGCGCCAGCAGCTCACAACTGGGACAGGGAGTTGGCAATGAGCAGTTCTTC. Translation gives CASSSQLGQGVGNEQFF.

With regard to this clonotype: This sequence may be a read error, since a much larger clone differs from it by one base. No conserved phenylalanine or tryptophan is present at the end of the CDR3, so a read error is the likely explanation. The chain has TRBV5-1 and TRBJ2-3; the D gene is possibly TRBD2 (6 bases). Deletions cut 0 bases from V and 4 bases from J, with 9 bases between. CDR1 and CDR2 (germline): SGHRS, YFSETQ. This CDR3 has 14 amino acids. CDR3 coding DNA: TGCGCCAGCAGCTTGGCCCTAGCGTCAGATACGCAGTATCTT. It is translated as CASSLALASDTQYL.

As concerns this clonotype: A read error is possible here, since a much larger clone lies one base away. The rearrangement joins TRBV27 to TRBJ2-3; D remains ambiguous. This CDR3 contains 14 residues. Germline V gene lookup returns CDR1 MNHEY and CDR2 SMNVEV (reference sequence). CDR3 in amino acids: CASSSVGGGDTRYF. The CDR3 nucleotides are TGTGCCAGCAGTAGTGTGGGCGGCGGAGATACGCGGTATTTT.

Only one count was recorded for this clonotype. This rearrangement joins TRBV9 to TRBJ2-7; D is perhaps TRBD1 or TRBD2 (5 bases each). The CDR3 is 13 amino acids. The germline V and J ends were trimmed by 2 bases and 5 bases, with 11 bases remaining between them. CDR1 SGDLS and CDR2 YYNGEE come from the germline V gene. DNA for the CDR3: TGTGCCAGCAGCGTTGCAATGGGGGACGAGCAGTACTTC. Its protein product is CASSVAMGDEQYF.

This clonotype was observed at least ten times. The chain employs TRBV6-1 and TRBJ2-2; D could derive from TRBD1 or TRBD2 (5 bases each). Germline CDR1 and CDR2: MNHNS and SASEGT. The CDR3 spans 14 residues. The V end was cut by 6 bases, the J end by 4 bases, with 12 bases between. CDR3 loop: CASRRDGSTGELFF. The CDR3, as DNA: TGTGCCAGCAGAAGGGACGGCAGCACCGGGGAGCTGTTTTTT.

This clonotype was detected many times. V gene TRBV28 combines with J gene TRBJ1-5; 7 nucleotides agree with TRBD1. Per the germline V gene, CDR1 is MDHEN and CDR2 is SYDVKM. CDR3 length equals 15 residues. With V trimmed by 2 bases and J by 3 bases, 4 bases remained unmatched. The CDR3 bases are TGTGCCAGCAGTTTACCGACAGGGAACAATCAGCCCCAGCATTTT. This gives the protein CASSLPTGNNQPQHF.

In this sample, this clonotype turned up many times. This sequence joins TRBV7-2 and TRBJ1-4; no reliable D call. Per germline, CDR1 SGHTA and CDR2 FQGNSA. CDR3 length equals 13 residues. Trimming removed 1 base from V and 3 bases from J, with 3 bases in between. The CDR3 nucleotides read TGTGCCAGCAGCTTAGATTCTAATGAAAAACTGTTTTTT. Translation gives CASSLDSNEKLFF.

The chain has TRBV24-1 and TRBJ2-1, with 10 bases lining up with TRBD1. CDR1 and CDR2 from the germline V gene are KGHDR and SFDVKD. The CDR3 sequence is 14 residues long. V trimming: 9 bases; J trimming: 4 bases; junction bases outside the gene matches: 5. CDR3 sequence: CATPRDRGYNEQFF. The CDR3 coding sequence is TGTGCCACCCCCCGGGACAGGGGATACAATGAGCAGTTCTTC.

About this clonotype itself: Since a much larger clone is just one base distant, this may be a read error. V gene TRBV12-3 or TRBV12-4 combines with J gene TRBJ2-7, with D unclear. This CDR3 is built from 14 residues. The CDR3 protein is CASSFEDGSYERYF. DNA of the CDR3: TGTGCCAGCAGTTTCGAGGACGGCTCCTACGAGCGGTACTTC.

This clonotype has a count of ten or more. The V gene is TRBV28, the J gene TRBJ1-5; D might be TRBD1 (5 bases). This CDR3 has 15 amino acids. Germline CDR1 reads MDHEN; CDR2 reads SYDVKM. The germline V and J ends were trimmed by 6 bases and 2 bases, with 14 bases remaining between them. The CDR3 DNA follows: TGTGCCAGCAGGGGGCAGGGAGGTGGCAATCAGCCCCAGCATTTT. Translating gives CASRGQGGGNQPQHF.

This clonotype was detected ten times or more. The chain employs TRBV29-1 and TRBJ2-7; D is ambiguous. Per the germline V gene, CDR1 is SQVTM and CDR2 is ANQGSEA. The CDR3 runs to 14 residues. Trimming shortened V by 1 base and J by 3 bases, and 13 bases separated the two germline ends. The CDR3 DNA reads TGCAGCGTTGAAGCGAGACTGCGGCGCTACGAGCAGTACTTC. Encoded protein: CSVEARLRRYEQYF.

This clonotype has at least ten counts. This chain uses TRBV5-1 with TRBJ1-1; maybe TRBD1 (5 bases). CDR1 is SGHRS, CDR2 YFSETQ, per germline. The CDR3 consists of 13 residues. Trimming pared 0 bases from V and 12 bases from J, leaving 15 bases between. The CDR3 DNA follows: TGCGCCAGCAGCTTGGAGGTTCAGGGAGAGACTTTCTTT. Residues: CASSLEVQGETFF. Based on the CDR3 plus reference TRBV5-1 and TRBJ1-1, the full variable domain is KAGVTQTPRYLIKTRGQQVTLSCSPISGHRSVSWYQQTPGQGLQFLFEYFSETQRNKGNFPGRFSGRQFSNSRSEMNVSTLELGDSALYLCASSLEVQGETFFGQGTRLTVV.

This clonotype was seen only a few times. The genes are TRBV12-5 and TRBJ1-2; 7 nucleotides agree with TRBD1. Germline V gene lookup returns CDR1 LGHNT and CDR2 FRNRAP. The CDR3 length is 15 residues. V lost 2 bases, J lost 8 bases, and 11 bases stayed unmatched. CDR3 loop: CASGLFQGEEEGYTF. CDR3 nucleotide sequence: TGTGCTAGTGGTTTGTTCCAGGGGGAGGAAGAAGGCTACACCTTC.